This T cell receptor (beta chain) comes out of a study of post-analysis software for immune sequencing data. General study findings and limits: Roughly five TRBV segments appeared more often in patients than in controls, and TRBV5-6, TRBV5-1 and TRBV20-1 were among these.

Germline CDR1 and CDR2: MNHEY and SMNVEV (reference sequence). Deletions cut 4 bases from V and 0 bases from J, with 8 bases between. There are 14 residues in the CDR3. A word on this clonotype: The target antigen is unknown.

Libraries were made from TCR beta cDNA, and they carried unique molecular identifiers. The source material, about 0.9 to 10 million T cells, gave rise to 500,000 or so cDNA molecules. In TCRdb, the PCR reads were re-called with MiXCR into one record per CDR3 protein. The table lists 700,000 to 900,000 distinct CDR3 sequences, approximately 44% of them singletons, with 4.9% in the top ten. This TCR was recovered from a girl between 5 and 17 years old with multiple sclerosis. Sequenced: blood. This chain joins TRBV27 and TRBJ2-3; D is unclear. CDR3 DNA: TGTGCCAGCAGTTACGGGTATAGCACAGATACGCAGTATTTT. The encoded protein is CASSYGYSTDTQYF.